The clone carrying this TCR beta chain occurred a few times. TCRdb re-called the 5' RACE reads with MiXCR, one entry per CDR3 protein. The repertoire holds 600,000 to 800,000 distinct CDR3 sequences, with about 20% as singletons. The data are from a study of identical twins. CDR3 size: 16 residues. V trimming: 8 bases; J trimming: 0 bases; junction bases outside the gene matches: 10. The data also belong to a second study, concerning T cells expressing NK-cell markers.

This receptor was obtained from a woman aged 18 to 35 in good health. Sequenced material: PBMCs. The chain recombines TRBV12-3 or TRBV12-4 with TRBJ1-5, with 7 bases lining up with TRBD1. This chain's CDR3 is CASGEKGAPSNQPQHF. The CDR3 DNA reads TGTGCCAGCGGTGAGAAGGGGGCGCCTAGCAATCAGCCCCAGCATTTT.